A selection of T cell receptor beta chains follows, all from one sample in a study of control samples from healthy donors and cancer patients. Clones were read by immunoSEQ multiplex PCR, and TCRdb kept only the in-frame ones, dropping some. The repertoire holds 150,000 to 200,000 clones, with 91% as singletons. The sample taken for sequencing was blood. The receptors shown here come from a woman in her thirties in good health. CDR3s include the opening cysteine and the closing phenylalanine or tryptophan. A D gene is named only where the DNA matches it firmly. Clone size is not always given. Where it is, it says once, few, many or a class for expanded clones.

V gene: TRBV11-2; D gene: NA; clone size: once; J gene: TRBJ1-4; CDR3 DNA: TGTGCCAGCAGCTTGACAGGAGCAACTAATGAAAAACTGTTTTTT; CDR3 protein: CASSLTGATNEKLFF
V gene: TRBV5-8; D gene: TRBD1; clone size: NA; J gene: TRBJ2-3; CDR3 DNA: TGTGCCAGCAGCCGCCCGGGACAGGGCCCAGATACGCAGTATTTT; CDR3 protein: CASSRPGQGPDTQYF
V gene: TRBV2; D gene: NA; clone size: once; J gene: TRBJ1-6; CDR3 DNA: TGTGCCAGCAGCCGGGACGGCTATAATTCACCCCTCCACTTT; CDR3 protein: CASSRDGYNSPLHF
V gene: TRBV7-2; D gene: NA; clone size: NA; J gene: TRBJ1-1; CDR3 DNA: TGTGCCAGCAGTTCGGCCATGAACACTGAAGCTTTCTTT; CDR3 protein: CASSSAMNTEAFF
V gene: TRBV7-3; D gene: NA; clone size: NA; J gene: TRBJ1-6; CDR3 DNA: TGTGCCAGCAGCTTAGGTCGGGGTGGGGCACCCCTCCACTTT; CDR3 protein: CASSLGRGGAPLHF
V gene: TRBV12-3/TRBV12-4; D gene: TRBD1; clone size: NA; J gene: TRBJ2-7; CDR3 DNA: TGTGCCAGCAGACAGGGGGCTCGGGCCGAGCAGTACTTC; CDR3 protein: CASRQGARAEQYF
V gene: TRBV24-1; D gene: NA; clone size: NA; J gene: TRBJ2-5; CDR3 DNA: TGTGCCACTCAGGGTGAAGAGGAGACCCAGTACTTC; CDR3 protein: CATQGEEETQYF
V gene: TRBV29-1; D gene: NA; clone size: NA; J gene: TRBJ2-4; CDR3 DNA: TGCAGCGCCATACCCCAGGTCAAGGAAAACATTCAGTACTTC; CDR3 protein: CSAIPQVKENIQYF
V gene: TRBV6-5; D gene: NA; clone size: once; J gene: TRBJ2-2; CDR3 DNA: TGTGCCAGCAGTTCACAAAGGCTAACGAACACCGGGGAGCTGTTTTTT; CDR3 protein: CASSSQRLTNTGELFF
V gene: TRBV5-4; D gene: TRBD2; clone size: NA; J gene: TRBJ2-7; CDR3 DNA: TGTGCCAGCAGCCCTGGACTAGCGGGGGGGCGGGAGCAGTACTTC; CDR3 protein: CASSPGLAGGREQYF
V gene: TRBV3-1/TRBV3-2; D gene: TRBD2; clone size: NA; J gene: TRBJ2-7; CDR3 DNA: TGTGCCAGCAGCCAAGCAGCGGGAGGGCCCTACGAGCAGTACTTC; CDR3 protein: CASSQAAGGPYEQYF
V gene: TRBV2; D gene: NA; clone size: NA; J gene: TRBJ1-4; CDR3 DNA: TGTGCCAGCAGTGCGGGTGAAAAACTGTTTTTT; CDR3 protein: CASSAGEKLFF
V gene: TRBV30; D gene: NA; clone size: NA; J gene: TRBJ2-7; CDR3 DNA: TGTGCCTGGAGTGTACGGGGCGCGACCTACGAGCAGTACTTC; CDR3 protein: CAWSVRGATYEQYF
V gene: TRBV9; D gene: TRBD2; clone size: NA; J gene: TRBJ2-5; CDR3 DNA: TGTGCCAGCAGCGTAACTAGCGGGCAAGAGACCCAGTACTTC; CDR3 protein: CASSVTSGQETQYF
V gene: TRBV5-6; D gene: NA; clone size: NA; J gene: TRBJ1-3; CDR3 DNA: TGTGCCAGCAGCTTGTTGAGGGCGGGGGCGCTCCCTGGAAACACCATATATTTT; CDR3 protein: CASSLLRAGALPGNTIYF
V gene: TRBV2; D gene: TRBD2; clone size: NA; J gene: TRBJ2-5; CDR3 DNA: TGTGCCAGCAGTGAAGAAGGACTAGCGGGGGGGCGAGAGACCCAGTACTTC; CDR3 protein: CASSEEGLAGGRETQYF
V gene: TRBV29-1; D gene: NA; clone size: NA; J gene: TRBJ1-2; CDR3 DNA: TGCAGCGTTGAAGGGGGCTACTATGGCTACACCTTC; CDR3 protein: CSVEGGYYGYTF
V gene: TRBV19; D gene: TRBD1; clone size: NA; J gene: TRBJ2-7; CDR3 DNA: TGTGCCAGTAGTATCGGGCTACAGGGGCGCGAGCAGTACTTC; CDR3 protein: CASSIGLQGREQYF
V gene: TRBV29-1; D gene: TRBD1; clone size: NA; J gene: TRBJ2-7; CDR3 DNA: TGCAGCGTTGCCGGGACAGGGACCTACGAGCAGTACTTC; CDR3 protein: CSVAGTGTYEQYF
V gene: TRBV6-2/TRBV6-3; D gene: TRBD1; clone size: NA; J gene: TRBJ2-7; CDR3 DNA: TGTGCCAGCAGTTATGGGACAGGAGCCCACGAGCAGTACTTC; CDR3 protein: CASSYGTGAHEQYF
V gene: TRBV5-1; D gene: NA; clone size: NA; J gene: TRBJ2-3; CDR3 DNA: TGCGCCAGCAGCTTTGACAGGCGGCCAGATACGCAGTATTTT; CDR3 protein: CASSFDRRPDTQYF
V gene: TRBV7-9; D gene: NA; clone size: NA; J gene: TRBJ2-2; CDR3 DNA: TGTGCCAGCAGCTACGGGACGGCCACCGGGGAGCTGTTTTTT; CDR3 protein: CASSYGTATGELFF
V gene: TRBV7-8; D gene: TRBD2; clone size: NA; J gene: TRBJ2-7; CDR3 DNA: TGTGCCAGCAGCTTAGGCCGGGGGACTAGCGGGAGAGGAAACGAGCAGTACTTC; CDR3 protein: CASSLGRGTSGRGNEQYF
V gene: TRBV6-5; D gene: NA; clone size: NA; J gene: TRBJ1-1; CDR3 DNA: TGTGCCAGCAGTTACTCCGGCGGGGAACAAGCTTTCTTT; CDR3 protein: CASSYSGGEQAFF
V gene: TRBV5-8; D gene: NA; clone size: NA; J gene: TRBJ1-1; CDR3 DNA: TGTGCCAGCAGCTTGGGCGGTCGGGGCGGGACTGAAGCTTTCTTT; CDR3 protein: CASSLGGRGGTEAFF
V gene: TRBV29-1; D gene: NA; clone size: NA; J gene: TRBJ1-2; CDR3 DNA: TGCAGCGGTGGGGGAACAAACTATGGCTACACCTTC; CDR3 protein: CSGGGTNYGYTF
V gene: TRBV30; D gene: NA; clone size: NA; J gene: TRBJ1-4; CDR3 DNA: TGTGCCTGGAGTGTACGGCGTGCAACTAATGAAAAACTGTTTTTT; CDR3 protein: CAWSVRRATNEKLFF
V gene: TRBV5-8; D gene: NA; clone size: NA; J gene: TRBJ1-1; CDR3 DNA: TGTGCCAGCAGCTTGGCCACTGAAGCTTTCTTT; CDR3 protein: CASSLATEAFF
V gene: TRBV3-1/TRBV3-2; D gene: NA; clone size: NA; J gene: TRBJ1-4; CDR3 DNA: TGTGCCAGCAGCCTACGTAGACAGGAGGAAAAACTGTTTTTT; CDR3 protein: CASSLRRQEEKLFF
V gene: TRBV18; D gene: TRBD1; clone size: NA; J gene: TRBJ2-7; CDR3 DNA: TGTGCCAGCTCAGCACCGGGACAGGCCTCCTACGAGCAGTACTTC; CDR3 protein: CASSAPGQASYEQYF
V gene: TRBV9; D gene: NA; clone size: NA; J gene: TRBJ2-1; CDR3 DNA: TGTGCCAGCAGCTCCACCCGGGGTCACAATGAGCAGTTCTTC; CDR3 protein: CASSSTRGHNEQFF
V gene: TRBV12-3/TRBV12-4; D gene: NA; clone size: NA; J gene: TRBJ1-2; CDR3 DNA: TGTGCCAGCAGTTTAGGGGGGAGCTACACCTTC; CDR3 protein: CASSLGGSYTF
V gene: TRBV4-1; D gene: NA; clone size: NA; J gene: TRBJ2-5; CDR3 DNA: TGCGCCAGCAGCCCCTACCGGGCCCCCCAAGAGACCCAGTACTTC; CDR3 protein: CASSPYRAPQETQYF
V gene: TRBV10-3; D gene: TRBD1; clone size: NA; J gene: TRBJ1-2; CDR3 DNA: TGTGCCATCAGCGAGAGGGGACAGCGACTTAACTATGGCTACACCTTC; CDR3 protein: CAISERGQRLNYGYTF
V gene: TRBV6-5; D gene: TRBD1; clone size: NA; J gene: TRBJ1-2; CDR3 DNA: TGTGCCAGCAGTTTCACTGACAGGGCGCGAGGCTACACCTTC; CDR3 protein: CASSFTDRARGYTF
V gene: TRBV5-1; D gene: NA; clone size: once; J gene: TRBJ2-5; CDR3 DNA: TGCGCCAGCAGCTTGGCCGCAGGGTCTTCGGAGACCCAGTACTTC; CDR3 protein: CASSLAAGSSETQYF
V gene: TRBV11-1; D gene: NA; clone size: NA; J gene: TRBJ2-1; CDR3 DNA: TGTGCCAGCAGCTTAGTGACGGGAACCTACAATGAGCAGTTCTTC; CDR3 protein: CASSLVTGTYNEQFF